The sequence of this TCR beta chain was determined in a study of blood T cell repertoires in COVID-19. CDR1 is DFQATT, CDR2 SNEGSKA, per germline (reference sequence). V was trimmed by 3 bases and J by 0 bases, leaving 8 bases between them. The CDR3 has 13 residues. The sample holds one count of this clone. Some clones are missing from TCRdb's copy, which holds only in-frame ones; the method was immunoSEQ multiplex PCR. Among over 200,000 clones listed, 65% to 85% were seen once. This chain connects TRBV20-1 to TRBJ1-1, with D possibly TRBD1 on 5 matching bases. The sequencing input was peripheral blood. The TCR originated in a woman between 45 and 65 years old with acute or convalescent COVID-19. The CDR3 protein is CSASSRVNTEAFF. In DNA, the CDR3 is TGCAGTGCTAGTAGCAGGGTGAACACTGAAGCTTTCTTT.